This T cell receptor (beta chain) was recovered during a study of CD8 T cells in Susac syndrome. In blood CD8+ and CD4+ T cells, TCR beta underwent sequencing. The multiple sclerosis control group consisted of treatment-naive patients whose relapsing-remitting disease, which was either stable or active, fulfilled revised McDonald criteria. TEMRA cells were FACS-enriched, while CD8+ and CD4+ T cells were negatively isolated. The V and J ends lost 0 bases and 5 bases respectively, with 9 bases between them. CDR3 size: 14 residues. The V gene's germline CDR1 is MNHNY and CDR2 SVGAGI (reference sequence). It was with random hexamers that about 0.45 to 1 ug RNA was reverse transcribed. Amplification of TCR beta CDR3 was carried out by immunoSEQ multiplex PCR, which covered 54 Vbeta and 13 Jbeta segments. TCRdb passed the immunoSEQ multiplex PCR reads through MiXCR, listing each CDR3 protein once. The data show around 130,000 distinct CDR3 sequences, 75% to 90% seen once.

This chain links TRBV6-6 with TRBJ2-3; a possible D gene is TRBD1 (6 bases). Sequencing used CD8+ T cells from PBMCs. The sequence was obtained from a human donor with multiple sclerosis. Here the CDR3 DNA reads TGTGCCAGCAGTTACTCGACACAGGGAGATACGCAGTATTTT. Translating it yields CASSYSTQGDTQYF.